One sample yielded the 2 T cell receptor beta chains listed below, sequenced in a study of blood T cells in healthy people across ages. A second PCR, run for about 7 to 12 cycles, used a sample-barcoded 5' primer plus a J-beta primer mix. TCRdb independently ran MiXCR on the 5' RACE reads; one entry per CDR3 protein. The repertoire includes hundreds of thousands of distinct CDR3 sequences, around 52% of them detected once, and roughly 13% sits in the top ten. Sequencing used blood. These receptors were taken from a woman older than 75 in good health.

For this clonotype: No conserved phenylalanine or tryptophan is present at the end of the CDR3, so a read error is the likely explanation. The V and J genes are TRBV28 and TRBJ1-5; tentatively, D is TRBD1 (5 bases). Trimming shortened V by 8 bases and J by 7 bases, and 15 bases separated the two germline ends. Germline V gene data show CDR1 as MDHEN and CDR2 as SYDVKM. This CDR3 spans 13 amino acids. DNA of the CDR3: TGTGCCAGCGAGCGGAGGGGCCAACAGCCCCAGCATTCT. Translation: CASERRGQQPQHS.

The V gene is TRBV5-5, the J gene TRBJ1-5; D gene unclear. Germline lookup yields CDR1 SGHKS and CDR2 YYEKEE (reference sequence). The CDR3 runs to 13 residues. The V end was cut by 4 bases, the J end by 5 bases, with 10 bases between. The CDR3 nucleotides are TGTGCCAGCAGCCTACAGATATATCAGCCCCAGCATTTT. Protein: CASSLQIYQPQHF.